This T cell receptor beta chain is drawn from a study of blood T cell repertoires in COVID-19. Study context: There were acute and convalescent COVID-19 samples, and they came from the United States, Italy and Spain. T cells, B-cell-depleted T cells, or PBMCs provided the cDNA or gDNA that served as material.

Germline CDR1 is LNHDA and CDR2 is SQIVND (reference sequence). The CDR3 is made up of 16 amino acids. The V gene end was trimmed by 4 bases and the J gene end by 2 bases; junction bases not matched to a gene: 4. Per the authors' pipeline: Amplification with reference gene primers provided the estimates of nucleated cell counts. Generated by immunoSEQ multiplex PCR, the TCRdb table keeps only in-frame clones and is missing some. V and J calls plus clone size are reproduced from that table; the DNA served to infer D and trimming. The sample has several thousand clones; 70% to 90% are singletons. Sequencing was performed on peripheral blood. The chain uses TRBV19 and TRBJ2-3; TRBD2 aligns across 12 bases. The sequence was obtained from a human donor with active COVID-19. The donor label of this sample is uncertain. Here the CDR3 reads CASSTRTSGNTDTQYF. As DNA, the CDR3 is TGTGCCAGTAGTACCCGGACTAGCGGGAACACAGATACGCAGTATTTT.